This entry lists 19 T cell receptor beta chains sequenced from one sample in a study of CD8 T cells in ankylosing spondylitis. TCRdb reprocessed the 5' RACE reads via MiXCR and lists one record per CDR3 protein. This table holds about 350,000 distinct CDR3 sequences, around 20% found once. The sequencing sample was made of blood, either unsorted or a sorted T cell fraction (not recorded which). The receptor source for this set is a male donor with ankylosing spondylitis or in good health (not recorded which).

This clonotype was seen a handful of times. This rearrangement joins TRBV9 to TRBJ1-6, with D possibly TRBD1 on 5 matching bases. CDR3 length: 14 amino acids. Per the germline V gene, CDR1 is SGDLS and CDR2 is YYNGEE. Trimming removed 0 bases at V and 9 bases at J, with 10 bases between. The CDR3 bases are TGTGCCAGCAGCGTAGGCGCTGGGGGTTCACCCCTCCACTTT. This translates into CASSVGAGGSPLHF.

The chain carries TRBV4-1 and TRBJ2-3, with D perhaps matching TRBD2 (5 bases). V gave up 0 bases and J gave up 6 bases, with 13 bases separating them. Germline CDR1 MGHRA, CDR2 YSYEKL. The CDR3 has 15 amino acids. The CDR3 region is CASSQDPPGEDTQYF. The CDR3 DNA reads as TGCGCCAGCAGCCAAGACCCCCCCGGGGAGGATACGCAGTATTTT.

The chain combines TRBV9 with TRBJ2-1; tentatively, D is TRBD1 or TRBD2 (6 bases each). The CDR3 spans 16 residues. Trimming removed 3 bases at V and 5 bases at J, with 18 bases between. CDR1 is SGDLS, CDR2 YYNGEE, per germline. For the CDR3, the DNA is TGTGCCAGCAGCGCTGAGGGAGGTTGGGGGCACAATGAGCAGTTCTTC. It yields the protein CASSAEGGWGHNEQFF.

This clonotype was counted a few times. This chain links TRBV3-1 with TRBJ2-7; D gene uncertain. Germline V gene sequence: CDR1 LGHDT, CDR2 YNNKEL (reference sequence). The length of the CDR3 is 14 residues. V shed 2 bases and J shed 2 bases, with 10 bases lying between them. The CDR3 bases are TGTGCCAGCAGCCAACTGGATGGGCCCTACGAGCAGTACTTC. It specifies CASSQLDGPYEQYF.

The chain joins TRBV12-3 or TRBV12-4 to TRBJ2-2, with unresolved D. V lost 6 bases to trimming and J lost 6 bases, with 5 bases between them. The CDR3 length is 11 residues. The CDR3 DNA reads TGTGCCAGCAGAGACCCCGGGGAGCTGTTTTTT. Translated: CASRDPGELFF.

The chain employs TRBV12-3 or TRBV12-4 and TRBJ2-7; TRBD1 agrees at 9 bases. The CDR3 runs 14 residues. J lost 3 bases, V lost 6 bases, and 6 bases had no gene match. CDR3 residues: CASSNGQGIYEQYF. CDR3 bases: TGTGCCAGCAGCAACGGACAGGGGATCTACGAGCAGTACTTC.

This clonotype showed up just a few times. The chain is built from TRBV13 and TRBJ2-1, with unresolved D. Germline assignment: CDR1 PRHDT and CDR2 FYEKMQ (reference sequence). V gave up 6 bases and J gave up 5 bases, with 11 bases separating them. The CDR3 sequence is 13 residues long. This CDR3 reads CASSPTNDNEQFF. The CDR3 DNA reads TGTGCCAGCAGTCCGACGAATGACAATGAGCAGTTCTTC.

This clonotype was seen more than once but under ten times. The chain employs TRBV7-6 and TRBJ1-1; D might be TRBD1 (5 bases). Germline V gives CDR1 SGHVS, CDR2 FNYEAQ. This CDR3 is built from 12 residues. V was trimmed by 5 bases and J by 7 bases, leaving 11 bases between them. This chain's CDR3 is CASSHADSEAFF. CDR3 sequence (DNA): TGTGCCAGCAGCCATGCAGACAGTGAAGCTTTCTTT. The full variable domain, rest sourced from reference TRBV7-6 and TRBJ1-1, is GAGVSQSPRYKVTKRGQDVALRCDPISGHVSLYWYRQALGQGPEFLTYFNYEAQQDKSGLPNDRFSAERPEGSISTLTIQRTEQRDSAMYRCASSHADSEAFFGQGTRLTVV.

In this sample, this clonotype turned up a few times. The J gene is TRBJ2-1, the V gene TRBV4-1; no clear D. V shed 0 bases and J shed 8 bases, with 5 bases lying between them. From germline, CDR1 is MGHRA and CDR2 YSYEKL. The CDR3 loop spans 12 amino acids. CDR3 nucleotides: TGCGCCAGCAGCCAAGACGGTTATGAGCAGTTCTTC. It encodes CASSQDGYEQFF.

The chain links TRBV6-5 to TRBJ2-1; no reliable D call. The germline V and J ends were trimmed by 2 bases and 0 bases, with 8 bases remaining between them. Germline V gene data show CDR1 as MNHEY and CDR2 as SVGAGI. This CDR3 contains 15 residues. CDR3 residues: CASSYGQSSYNEQFF. Written as DNA, the CDR3 is TGTGCCAGCAGTTACGGGCAGAGCTCCTACAATGAGCAGTTCTTC.

CDR3 sequence reads: CASRLANYNEQFF. The CDR3 DNA sequence: TGTGCCAGCAGACTAGCGAACTACAATGAGCAGTTCTTC. The chain carries TRBV12-3 or TRBV12-4 and TRBJ2-1, with TRBD2 matching 7 bases. Trimming took 6 bases from V and 3 from J; bases not matched to a gene: 2. The CDR3 spans 13 residues.

This chain joins TRBV6-1 and TRBJ2-5; possibly TRBD2 for D (5 bases). CDR1 is MNHNS, CDR2 SASEGT, per germline. Trimming cost V 5 bases and J 1 base, with 14 bases left between them. This CDR3 region has 15 residues. The CDR3 sequence: CASSYSASSQETQYF. As DNA, the CDR3 is TGTGCCAGCAGTTATAGCGCTAGCAGCCAAGAGACCCAGTACTTC.

The chain couples TRBV20-1 to TRBJ1-1; D remains unclear. Germline-derived CDR1 and CDR2 are DFQATT and SNEGSKA (reference sequence). The CDR3 has 12 residues. V was shortened by 1 base and J by 4 bases, with 7 bases between the two germline ends. For the CDR3, the DNA is TGCAGTGCTAGAGGACATATCACTGAAGCTTTCTTT. This gives the protein CSARGHITEAFF.

V gene TRBV4-1 combines with J gene TRBJ2-7, with TRBD1 matching over 8 bases. V lost 5 bases to trimming and J lost 0 bases; unmatched junction nucleotides: 9. Germline assignment: CDR1 MGHRA and CDR2 YSYEKL. This CDR3 spans 16 amino acids. As DNA, the CDR3 is TGCGCCAGCAGCACTGACAGGGGAGCCTCCTCCTACGAGCAGTACTTC. Translation gives CASSTDRGASSYEQYF.

V is TRBV20-1 and J is TRBJ2-7; D call uncertain. Germline CDR1 reads DFQATT; CDR2 reads SNEGSKA (reference sequence). Trimming pared 4 bases from V and 3 bases from J, leaving 13 bases between. CDR3 length: 13 amino acids. The CDR3 region is CSATGDLDYEQYF. Here the CDR3 DNA reads TGCAGTGCTACAGGTGACTTGGACTACGAGCAGTACTTC.

The chain combines TRBV24-1 with TRBJ2-3; D not resolved. Germline assignment: CDR1 KGHDR and CDR2 SFDVKD. The CDR3 has 13 amino acids. Trimming took off 0 bases at V and 6 bases at J, with 6 bases between the two ends. CDR3 protein: CATSDLLWDTQYF. CDR3 coding DNA: TGTGCCACCAGTGATTTGCTTTGGGATACGCAGTATTTT.

V is TRBV20-1 and J is TRBJ2-7; D unresolved. CDR3 length: 13 residues. Germline CDR1 reads DFQATT; CDR2 reads SNEGSKA (reference sequence). Trimming stripped 3 bases from V and 2 bases from J, with 11 bases between. The CDR3 spells CSARVRAAYEQYF. CDR3 sequence (DNA): TGCAGTGCTAGGGTTAGGGCAGCCTACGAGCAGTACTTC.

The rearrangement links TRBV7-8 to TRBJ2-1; the D gene is possibly TRBD2 (6 bases). V lost 5 bases and J 5 bases, leaving 19 bases between the germline ends. Germline V gene lookup returns CDR1 SGHVS and CDR2 FQNEAQ. The CDR3 is 16 amino acids. This chain's CDR3 is CASSRTAGTPDNEQFF. CDR3 coding DNA: TGTGCCAGCAGCCGGACGGCTGGGACTCCAGACAATGAGCAGTTCTTC. Full variable domain (remainder filled in from reference TRBV7-8 and TRBJ2-1): GAGVSQSPRYKVAKRGQDVALRCDPISGHVSLFWYQQALGQGPEFLTYFQNEAQLDKSGLPSDRFFAERPEGSVSTLKIQRTQQEDSAVYLCASSRTAGTPDNEQFFGPGTRLTVL.

The rearrangement links TRBV21-1 to TRBJ2-4; the DNA was not compared with TRBD1, the D call given in the table. TRBV21-1 represents a pseudogene. The CDR3 consists of 19 residues. For the CDR3, the DNA is TGTGCCAGAGGGGGGGGCACAAGCCAGAACCGACCAGCCAAAAACATTCAGTACTTC. This translates into CARGGGTSQNRPAKNIQYF.